The clone carrying this T cell receptor beta chain showed up just once. The antigen is undetermined. An end of the junction differs from the germline gene, which may be a read error. From around 18-30 mg of unsorted bulk tissue, DNA and RNA were co-extracted together. Primary liver carcinoma, confirmed by histopathology, was surgically resected. Over 75% of the cells in every tumor sample were viable tumor cells. Synthesis of TCR beta cDNA was carried out from approximately 0.55 ug total RNA with a constant-region primer. Libraries of TCR beta came from three nested multiplex PCR rounds with slightly modified ARM-PCR. TCRdb re-derived calls from the multiplex PCR reads in MiXCR, one entry per CDR3 protein. Found here are 70,000 to 75,000 distinct CDR3 sequences, approximately 70% of them singletons; the top ten hold around 30%. The data were obtained in a study of tumor-infiltrating lymphocytes in primary liver carcinoma. Across the whole study: In every tissue type, samples returned a similar yield of roughly 3.65 to 8 million productive TCRbeta reads.

Broader study findings: Merely about 7-25% of top clones occurred in all five tumor regions.

The source of this sequence is a man aged 40-50 years with primary liver carcinoma and hepatitis B virus infection. The sample consisted of liver tumor tissue from sampling region 4. The subset was: tumor region T4, right-lateral pole.

In DNA, the CDR3 is TGTGCCAGTAGTTTCTCAGGGAAGGAGCAGCCCCAGTATTTT. Encoded protein: CASSFSGKEQPQYF. V is TRBV6-5 and J is TRBJ1-5; possible D gene TRBD1, 5 bases. The J call is uncertain, as TRBJ2-3 better fits the DNA end. Germline V gene lookup returns CDR1 MNHEY and CDR2 SVGAGI. CDR3 length equals 14 residues.